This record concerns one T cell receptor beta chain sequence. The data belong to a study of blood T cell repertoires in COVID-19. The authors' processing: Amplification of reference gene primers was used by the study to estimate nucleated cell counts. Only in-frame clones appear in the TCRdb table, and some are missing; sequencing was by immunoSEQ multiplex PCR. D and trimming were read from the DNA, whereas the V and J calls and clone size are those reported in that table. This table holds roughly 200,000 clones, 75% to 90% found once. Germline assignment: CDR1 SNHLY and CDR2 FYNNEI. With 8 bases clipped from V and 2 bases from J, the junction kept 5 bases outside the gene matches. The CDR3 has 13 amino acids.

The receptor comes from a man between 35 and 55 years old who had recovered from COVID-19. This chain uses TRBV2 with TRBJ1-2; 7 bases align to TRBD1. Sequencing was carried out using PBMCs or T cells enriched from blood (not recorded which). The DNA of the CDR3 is TGTGCCAGCGGTGGAGGGGGCAACTATGGCTACACCTTC. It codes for CASGGGGNYGYTF.